The clone carrying this T cell receptor beta chain was picked up one time. Sequencing used immunoSEQ multiplex PCR; TCRdb keeps in-frame clones, though not all of them. The repertoire holds some 350,000 clones, with around 91% as singletons. This sample stems from a study of blood T cell repertoires in COVID-19. Study in general: Samples came from the United States, Italy and Spain, spanning acute and convalescent COVID-19. Sources were T cells, B-cell-depleted T cells, or PBMCs; the material itself was cDNA or gDNA.

The germline CDR1 and CDR2 sequences are KGHDR and SFDVKD. V lost 9 bases and J lost 4, with 15 bases in between. CDR3 length: 14 amino acids. The TCR originated in a man between 18 and 29 years old with active or convalescent COVID-19. The sequenced sample was peripheral blood. The chain combines TRBV24-1 with TRBJ2-1; D may be TRBD1 (6 bases). DNA for the CDR3: TGTGCCACCGCAGGGGACGGAGTTTACAATGAGCAGTTCTTC. Amino acid sequence: CATAGDGVYNEQFF.